One sample yielded the 3 T cell receptor beta chains listed below, sequenced in a study of T cell clones after liver transplantation. TCRdb keeps only in-frame clones here, not all; method: immunoSEQ multiplex PCR. This sample yields roughly 100,000 clones, of which 82% are seen a single time; over 0.75% belongs to the top ten. The source material was CD4+ T cells from blood, sampled before liver transplant. These receptors were taken from a human donor who received a liver transplant.

V gene TRBV7-6 combines with J gene TRBJ2-2; 10 bases map to TRBD1. V lost 1 base, J lost 7 bases, and 3 bases stayed unmatched. Germline values: CDR1 SGHVS, CDR2 FNYEAQ. The CDR3 is 15 amino acids. CDR3 residues: CASSLGTGGIGELFF. The CDR3 DNA is TGTGCCAGCAGCTTAGGGACAGGGGGAATCGGGGAGCTGTTTTTT.

The rearrangement links TRBV4-2 to TRBJ2-7, with D maybe TRBD2 (7 bases). V gave up 4 bases and J gave up 12 bases, with 25 bases separating them. The length of the CDR3 is 15 residues. The germline gives CDR1 LGHNA, CDR2 YNFKEQ. In DNA, the CDR3 is TGTGCCAGCAGCCCCCTTGTGTCCCCGGGGGGCCGGTGGTACTTC. It translates to CASSPLVSPGGRWYF.

Worth noting for this clone: This sample includes further DNA sequences coding for the same CDR3. This chain connects TRBV5-1 to TRBJ2-2; a possible D gene is TRBD1 (6 bases). V was pared by 5 bases and J by 1 base, with 9 bases between. The germline V gene has CDR1 SGHRS and CDR2 YFSETQ. CDR3 size: 14 residues. The CDR3 nucleotides are TGCGCCAGCAGTTCGACAGGGAACACCGGGGAGCTGTTTTTT. Its protein product is CASSSTGNTGELFF.